The TCR beta chain described here comes from a study of blood T cell repertoires in COVID-19. Looking at the study overall: Sites across the United States, Italy and Spain contributed samples from acute and convalescent COVID-19.

The germline V and J ends were trimmed by 0 bases and 4 bases, with 10 bases remaining between them. The CDR3 runs to 15 residues. Germline V gives CDR1 KGHSH, CDR2 LQKENI. In the authors' methods: Estimation of nucleated cell counts relied on the amplification of reference gene primers. The repertoire was sequenced with immunoSEQ multiplex PCR; TCRdb's copy has only in-frame clones and lacks some. That table is the source of V, J and clone size, and D and trimming were worked out from the DNA. The sample includes tens of thousands of clones, roughly 84% of them seen just once. The sequence derives from an elderly man with acute or convalescent COVID-19. This chain connects TRBV18 to TRBJ1-3, with unresolved D. Sequencing input: peripheral blood. DNA for the CDR3: TGTGCCAGCTCACCACCGTTGGCAGTAGGAAACACCATATATTTT. This encodes CASSPPLAVGNTIYF.